Below, 13 T cell receptor beta chains from the same sample are listed, as sequenced in a study of blood T cell repertoires in COVID-19. TCRdb's copy holds only in-frame clones and misses some; the assay was immunoSEQ multiplex PCR. The data hold about 100,000 clones, with more than 75% observed a single time. Source material: peripheral blood. These receptors all stem from a man aged 25 to 45 in a cohort sampled during active COVID-19.

The V call is TRBV28, the J call TRBJ2-5, with D possibly TRBD1 on 6 matching bases. CDR3 length: 19 amino acids. Germline CDR1 and CDR2: MDHEN and SYDVKM. Trimming took off 3 bases at V and 6 bases at J, with 29 bases between the two ends. The CDR3 nucleotides are TGTGCCAGCAGTTTGGGCTCTTTTCGTAGGCAGGGGAATATGAAGACCCAGTACTTC. Its translation: CASSLGSFRRQGNMKTQYF.

The rearrangement links TRBV5-4 to TRBJ2-3; 9 nucleotides line up with TRBD1. The length of the CDR3 is 14 residues. J gave up 3 bases and V 4 bases, and 3 bases lay outside the gene matches. Germline loops: CDR1 SGHNT, CDR2 YYREEE (reference sequence). This chain's CDR3 is CASSDRGGTDTQYF. CDR3 coding DNA: TGTGCCAGCAGCGACAGGGGGGGGACAGATACGCAGTATTTT.

In nucleotides, the CDR3 is TGTGCCAGCAGTGCTACTGGCGGGGGCATGGAGACCCAGTACTTC. Translated: CASSATGGGMETQYF. The V call is TRBV27, the J call TRBJ2-5, with a tentative D call TRBD2 (7 bases). V lost 5 bases, J lost 5 bases, and 18 bases lay in between. There are 15 residues in the CDR3. Germline-derived CDR1 and CDR2 are MNHEY and SMNVEV (reference sequence).

A single count supports this clone. The chain recombines TRBV24-1 with TRBJ2-7; 7 bases are a match to TRBD1. The CDR3 is made up of 17 amino acids. The V gene end was trimmed by 3 bases and the J gene end by 3 bases; junction bases not matched to a gene: 13. Germline lookup yields CDR1 KGHDR and CDR2 SFDVKD. DNA of the CDR3: TGTGCCACCAGTGATACAGGGGAAAGGGACCCAGGCTACGAGCAGTACTTC. Its translation is CATSDTGERDPGYEQYF.

The chain combines TRBV30 with TRBJ1-4; TRBD1 is a possible D gene (6 bases). V lost 0 bases to trimming and J lost 8 bases, with 16 bases between them. The CDR3 sequence is 15 residues long. CDR1 is GTSNPN, CDR2 SVGIG, per germline (reference sequence). CDR3 amino acids: CAWSVGMGAGEKLFF. CDR3 DNA sequence: TGTGCCTGGAGTGTAGGGATGGGGGCTGGGGAAAAACTGTTTTTT.

This rearrangement joins TRBV28 to TRBJ2-7; D not resolved. The CDR3 extends over 11 amino acids. CDR1 is MDHEN, CDR2 SYDVKM, per germline. V gave up 8 bases and J gave up 1 base, with 6 bases separating them. CDR3 coding DNA: TGTGCCAGCTCTGTGTCCTACGAGCAGTACTTC. Amino acid sequence: CASSVSYEQYF.

The chain employs TRBV3-1 (or the pseudogene TRBV3-2) and TRBJ2-1, with 9 bases fitting TRBD2. The trim removed 0 bases at V and 11 bases at J, leaving 5 bases unmatched. This CDR3 contains 14 residues. CDR1 LGHDT and CDR2 YNNKEL come from the germline V gene (reference sequence). This CDR3 is CASSQDLSGGKQFF. The CDR3 DNA follows: TGTGCCAGCAGCCAAGACCTGAGCGGGGGGAAGCAGTTCTTC.

This clone was recorded a few times. The J gene is TRBJ2-7, the V gene TRBV6-1; TRBD1 aligns across 8 bases. CDR3 length: 15 residues. The germline CDR1 and CDR2 sequences are MNHNS and SASEGT. With 3 bases clipped from V and 6 bases from J, the junction kept 10 bases outside the gene matches. The CDR3 is CASSDGTGDLSEQYF. CDR3 nucleotides: TGTGCCAGCAGTGATGGGACAGGCGACCTATCCGAGCAGTACTTC.

The chain combines TRBV7-8 with TRBJ2-3; TRBD2 is a possible D gene (6 bases). The V gene lost 3 bases and the J gene lost 6 bases, with 13 bases spanning the gap. CDR1 is SGHVS and CDR2 is FQNEAQ in the germline V gene. The CDR3 has 14 residues. CDR3 sequence (DNA): TGTGCCAGCAGCTTTGGAGGACGGGGGGATACGCAGTATTTT. Amino acids: CASSFGGRGDTQYF. The full variable domain, in which reference TRBV7-8 and TRBJ2-3 provide the parts outside the CDR3, is GAGVSQSPRYKVAKRGQDVALRCDPISGHVSLFWYQQALGQGPEFLTYFQNEAQLDKSGLPSDRFFAERPEGSVSTLKIQRTQQEDSAVYLCASSFGGRGDTQYFGPGTRLTVL.

This chain uses TRBV3-1 (or the pseudogene TRBV3-2) with TRBJ2-7, with TRBD1 identical over 8 bases. The CDR3 totals 16 residues. J gave up 0 bases and V 3 bases, and 7 bases lay outside the gene matches. In germline, CDR1 is LGHDT, CDR2 YNNKEL (reference sequence). The CDR3, as DNA: TGTGCCAGCAGCCATTCCAGGGGGCCCAGCTCCTACGAGCAGTACTTC. Translation gives CASSHSRGPSSYEQYF.

The chain joins TRBV6-5 to TRBJ1-2; 9 positions agree with TRBD1. V dropped 5 bases and J dropped 6; count of bases not matched to a gene: 7. The CDR3 runs 14 residues. Germline-derived CDR1 and CDR2 are MNHEY and SVGAGI. CDR3 loop: CASSRRGTGNGYTF. In nucleotides, the CDR3 is TGTGCCAGCAGTCGTCGCGGGACAGGGAATGGCTACACCTTC.

V gene TRBV21-1 combines with J gene TRBJ2-7; TRBD2, the table's D call, lacks a check against the DNA. TRBV21-1 is noted as a pseudogene. The CDR3 has 15 residues. CDR3 in amino acids: CASSKRLAGGYEQYF. The CDR3 DNA sequence: TGTGCCAGCAGCAAAAGACTAGCGGGGGGTTACGAGCAGTACTTC.

The rearrangement uses TRBV10-3 and TRBJ2-1; TRBD2 matches 7 bases. Germline V gives CDR1 ENHRY, CDR2 SYGVKD. After removal of 2 bases from V and 6 bases from J, the junction contained 7 bases not matched to a gene. The CDR3 has 15 amino acids. The CDR3 region is CAISEARWGGNEQFF. Here the CDR3 DNA reads TGTGCCATCAGTGAGGCGCGTTGGGGGGGCAATGAGCAGTTCTTC.